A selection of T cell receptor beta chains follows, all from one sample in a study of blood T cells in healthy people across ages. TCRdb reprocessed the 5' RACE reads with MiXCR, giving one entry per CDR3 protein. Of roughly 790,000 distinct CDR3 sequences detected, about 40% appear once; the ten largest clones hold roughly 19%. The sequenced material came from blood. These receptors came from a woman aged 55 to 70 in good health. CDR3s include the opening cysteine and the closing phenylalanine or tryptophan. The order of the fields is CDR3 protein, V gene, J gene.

CDR3: CASSFRTGDEQFF
V: TRBV7-9
J: TRBJ2-1

CDR3: CASSFTQTKETQYF
V: TRBV5-5
J: TRBJ2-5

CDR3: CASSLIAGVIYEQYF
V: TRBV11-2
J: TRBJ2-7

CDR3: CASSPRGNYNEQFF
V: TRBV19
J: TRBJ2-1

CDR3: CATSSATRPSTDTQYF
V: TRBV15
J: TRBJ2-3

CDR3: CASSFSPSRTNEKLFF
V: TRBV5-6
J: TRBJ1-4

CDR3: CASSLSGQKEKLFF
V: TRBV28
J: TRBJ1-4

CDR3: CASSPVLLRENPETQYF
V: TRBV12-3/TRBV12-4
J: TRBJ2-5

CDR3: CASSVNPNGAKNIQYF
V: TRBV9
J: TRBJ2-4

CDR3: CASSLLQLTEQTQYF
V: TRBV5-6
J: TRBJ2-5

CDR3: CASSHGTYGYTF
V: TRBV4-1
J: TRBJ1-2

CDR3: CSVDIRGVSGANVLTF
V: TRBV29-1
J: TRBJ2-6

CDR3: CASRPTSGIYNEQYF
V: TRBV5-1
J: TRBJ2-5

CDR3: CAGSPRASGRLWNEQFF
V: TRBV7-2
J: TRBJ2-1

CDR3: CSAIVPGLAGGNREQFF
V: TRBV20-1
J: TRBJ2-1

CDR3: CASSKGRGAYEQYF
V: TRBV6-6
J: TRBJ2-7

CDR3: CASSRRLGPGETQYF
V: TRBV4-3
J: TRBJ2-5

CDR3: CASSYTSNEQFF
V: TRBV7-6
J: TRBJ2-1

CDR3: CASSLPRGEQFF
V: TRBV6-6
J: TRBJ2-1

CDR3: CSVYSVGGYTF
V: TRBV29-1
J: TRBJ1-2

CDR3: CASSLAQSSGEYPSSYNEQFF
V: TRBV11-1
J: TRBJ2-1

CDR3: CASSARDNEQFF
V: TRBV4-3
J: TRBJ2-1

CDR3: CSVQEINSGANVLTF
V: TRBV20-1
J: TRBJ2-6

CDR3: CASLARGPYGYTF
V: TRBV6-1
J: TRBJ1-2

CDR3: CASIRVGTGDEQFF
V: TRBV11-1
J: TRBJ2-1

CDR3: CASSQGAREDGYTF
V: TRBV27
J: TRBJ1-2

CDR3: CASSVPYVSGANVLTF
V: TRBV7-9
J: TRBJ2-6

CDR3: CASSLFAVSTDTQYF
V: TRBV28
J: TRBJ2-3

CDR3: CVSAPSRQGGEKLFF
V: TRBV6-5
J: TRBJ1-4

CDR3: CSVEASTYYNEQFF
V: TRBV29-1
J: TRBJ2-1

CDR3: CASSSGIQETQYF
V: TRBV11-1
J: TRBJ2-5

CDR3: CASSQIPDSSYEQYF
V: TRBV4-3
J: TRBJ2-7

CDR3: CASRQGPDYEQYF
V: TRBV2
J: TRBJ2-7

CDR3: CAGSTAGGTNEQFF
V: TRBV9
J: TRBJ2-1

CDR3: CASSRLPMTSGRSTDTQYF
V: TRBV12-3/TRBV12-4
J: TRBJ2-3

CDR3: CASSPLGGGPQETQYF
V: TRBV5-5
J: TRBJ2-5

CDR3: CSANPLLATSYNEQFF
V: TRBV20-1
J: TRBJ2-1

CDR3: CASHPNTGELFF
V: TRBV7-2
J: TRBJ2-2

CDR3: CASSQGAFQETQYF
V: TRBV7-8
J: TRBJ2-5

CDR3: CASSYSKAGLGNNEKLFF
V: TRBV6-5
J: TRBJ1-4

CDR3: CSVEGTTNTGELFF
V: TRBV29-1
J: TRBJ2-2

CDR3: CSAGRGGNEQFF
V: TRBV29-1
J: TRBJ2-1

CDR3: CSASGGFYNEQFF
V: TRBV20-1
J: TRBJ2-1

CDR3: CASSPGQARSYTTYEQYF
V: TRBV6-2/TRBV6-3
J: TRBJ2-7